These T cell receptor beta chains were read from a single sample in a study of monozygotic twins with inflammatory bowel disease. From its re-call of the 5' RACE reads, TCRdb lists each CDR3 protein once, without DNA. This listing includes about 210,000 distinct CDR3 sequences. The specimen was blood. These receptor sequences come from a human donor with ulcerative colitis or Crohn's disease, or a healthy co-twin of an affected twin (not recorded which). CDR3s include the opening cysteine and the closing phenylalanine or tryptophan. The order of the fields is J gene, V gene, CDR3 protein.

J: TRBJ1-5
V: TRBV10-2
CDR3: CASSATGVPWQPQHF

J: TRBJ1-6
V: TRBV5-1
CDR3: CASSLGGSYNSPLHF

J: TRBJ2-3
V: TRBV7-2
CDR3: CASSLAAGGPADTQYF

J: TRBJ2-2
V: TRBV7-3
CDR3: CASSLMAIGRGITGELFF

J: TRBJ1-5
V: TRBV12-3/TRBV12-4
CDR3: CASSVAGGKGNQPQHF

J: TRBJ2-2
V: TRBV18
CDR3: CASSPTGTANTGELFF

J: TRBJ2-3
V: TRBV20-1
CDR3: CSAKTGTDTQYF

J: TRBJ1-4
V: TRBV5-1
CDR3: CASSLGDYYTNEKLFF

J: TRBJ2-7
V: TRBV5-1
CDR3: CASSLRNGAYEQYF

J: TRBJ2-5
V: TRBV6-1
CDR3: CASSLLGGVETQYF

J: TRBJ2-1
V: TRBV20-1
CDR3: CSATFRDRVYNEQFF

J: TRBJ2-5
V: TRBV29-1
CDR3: CSVERGGRGTQYF

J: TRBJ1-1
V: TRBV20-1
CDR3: CSARALVRTGGRGTEAFF

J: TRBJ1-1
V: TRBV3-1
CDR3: CASSQEHLGTEAFF

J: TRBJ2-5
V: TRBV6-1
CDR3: CASSVYETQYF

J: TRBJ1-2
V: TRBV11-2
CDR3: CASSLDLGTTGYTF

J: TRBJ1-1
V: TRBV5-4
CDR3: CASSFRGPVNTEAFF